A selection of T cell receptor beta chains follows, all from one sample in a study of response to subunit inactivated influenza vaccine. TCRdb analysed the RT-PCR reads with MiXCR anew, one entry per CDR3 protein. The data show 560,000 or so distinct CDR3 sequences, with less than 8% seen just once and 13% held by the top ten. This sample comprised PBMCs from blood, obtained about 24 months after vaccination. The receptor source for this set is a man aged 45 to 75 who received an inactivated influenza vaccine. The CDR3 runs from the conserved cysteine through the conserved F or W. D genes are given only for firm matches. Only some rows state a clone size, as once, few, many or a class for expanded clones.

J: TRBJ2-5; D: TRBD2; V: TRBV4-2; size: -; CDR3: CASSQAGGRYQETQYF; DNA: TGTGCCAGCAGCCAGGCGGGGGGCAGATACCAAGAGACCCAGTACTTC
J: TRBJ1-1; D: -; V: TRBV5-6; size: many; CDR3: CASSLGFLEANTEAFF; DNA: TGTGCCAGCAGCTTGGGGTTCTTGGAGGCGAACACTGAAGCTTTCTTT
J: TRBJ2-7; D: -; V: TRBV5-1; size: few; CDR3: CASSSSGPYEGQYF; DNA: TGCGCCAGCAGCTCCTCGGGACCCTACGAGGGGCAGTACTTC
J: TRBJ2-2; D: -; V: TRBV19; size: -; CDR3: CASSRASLTGELFF; DNA: TGTGCCAGTTCGAGGGCTAGCTTAACCGGGGAGCTGTTTTTT
J: TRBJ1-2; D: TRBD1; V: TRBV7-8; size: -; CDR3: CASSLSRDRAYGYTF; DNA: TGTGCCAGCAGCTTAAGCCGGGACAGGGCTTATGGCTACACCTTC
J: TRBJ2-1; D: -; V: TRBV20-1; size: -; CDR3: CSALNRVDEQFF; DNA: TGCAGTGCTTTAAACAGGGTCGATGAGCAGTTCTTC
J: TRBJ2-7; D: TRBD1; V: TRBV5-6; size: -; CDR3: CASSLLLGQGSRPRKSSYEQYF; DNA: TGTGCCAGCAGCTTGTTATTAGGACAGGGGTCTCGACCACGGAAGAGCTCCTACGAGCAGTACTTC
J: TRBJ2-3; D: TRBD2; V: TRBV29-1; size: many; CDR3: CSVVKGLAGTDTQYF; DNA: TGCAGCGTTGTTAAGGGACTAGCGGGCACAGATACGCAGTATTTT
J: TRBJ2-5; D: -; V: TRBV28; size: -; CDR3: CATSPMIPIAEDTQYF; DNA: TGTGCCACATCCCCGATGATACCAATAGCGGAGGACACCCAGTACTTC
J: TRBJ2-5; D: TRBD2; V: TRBV20-1; size: many; CDR3: CSARGLAGKQETQYF; DNA: TGCAGTGCTAGGGGACTAGCGGGAAAACAAGAGACCCAGTACTTC
J: TRBJ2-7; D: -; V: TRBV5-1; size: many; CDR3: CASSLQISGISYEQYF; DNA: TGCGCCAGCAGCTTGCAGATCAGTGGGATCTCCTACGAGCAGTACTTC
J: TRBJ2-3; D: TRBD2; V: TRBV14; size: few; CDR3: CASSQLRSGRSTDTQYF; DNA: TGTGCCAGCAGCCAACTACGTAGCGGGAGGAGCACAGATACGCAGTATTTT
J: TRBJ2-5; D: -; V: TRBV12-3/TRBV12-4; size: -; CDR3: CASARRDTLRGQETQYF; DNA: TGTGCCAGCGCGCGACGGGACACCTTGAGAGGTCAAGAGACCCAGTACTTC
J: TRBJ2-7; D: TRBD1; V: TRBV20-1; size: -; CDR3: CSAKDRGFAYEQYF; DNA: TGCAGTGCCAAGGACAGGGGATTTGCCTACGAGCAGTACTTC
J: TRBJ2-2; D: TRBD2; V: TRBV5-1; size: few; CDR3: CASSGARQRDNTGELFF; DNA: TGCGCCAGCAGCGGAGCACGGCAGCGGGATAACACCGGGGAGCTGTTTTTT
J: TRBJ1-4; D: TRBD1; V: TRBV6-2/TRBV6-3; size: -; CDR3: CASSGTRDRNEKLFF; DNA: TGTGCCAGCAGTGGCACCCGGGACAGAAATGAAAAACTGTTTTTT
J: TRBJ1-3; D: -; V: TRBV10-3; size: few; CDR3: CAISGTDSGNTIYF; DNA: TGTGCCATCAGTGGGACCGACTCTGGAAACACCATATATTTT
J: TRBJ1-3; D: -; V: TRBV12-3/TRBV12-4; size: many; CDR3: CASSLTTAGNTIYF; DNA: TGTGCCAGCAGTTTAACCACGGCTGGAAACACCATATATTTT
J: TRBJ2-1; D: TRBD2; V: TRBV24-1; size: few; CDR3: CATSGPSGGAGEQFF; DNA: TGTGCCACCAGTGGCCCTAGCGGGGGGGCCGGCGAGCAGTTCTTC
J: TRBJ2-3; D: -; V: TRBV12-3/TRBV12-4; size: many; CDR3: CASSASGGTDTQYF; DNA: TGTGCCAGCAGTGCCTCCGGGGGAACAGATACGCAGTATTTT
J: TRBJ2-2; D: -; V: TRBV12-3/TRBV12-4; size: many; CDR3: CASSSTPYAGELFF; DNA: TGTGCCAGCAGTTCCACGCCCTACGCCGGGGAGCTGTTTTTT
J: TRBJ1-1; D: -; V: TRBV9; size: few; CDR3: CASSVEMNTEAFF; DNA: TGTGCCAGCAGCGTAGAGATGAACACTGAAGCTTTCTTT